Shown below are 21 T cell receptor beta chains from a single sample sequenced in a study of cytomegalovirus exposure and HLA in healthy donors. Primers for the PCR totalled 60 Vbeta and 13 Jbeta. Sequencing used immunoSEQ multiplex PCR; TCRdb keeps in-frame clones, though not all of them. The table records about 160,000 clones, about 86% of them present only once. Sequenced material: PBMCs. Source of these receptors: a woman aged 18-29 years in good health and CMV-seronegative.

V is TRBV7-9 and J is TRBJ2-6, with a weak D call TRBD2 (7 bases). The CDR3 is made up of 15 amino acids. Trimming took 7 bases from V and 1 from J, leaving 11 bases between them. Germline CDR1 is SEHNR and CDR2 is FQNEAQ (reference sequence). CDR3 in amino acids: CASTRGASGANVLTF. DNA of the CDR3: TGTGCCAGCACCCGGGGGGCTTCTGGGGCCAACGTCCTGACTTTC. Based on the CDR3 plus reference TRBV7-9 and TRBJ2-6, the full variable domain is DTGVSQNPRHKITKRGQNVTFRCDPISEHNRLYWYRQTLGQGPEFLTYFQNEAQLEKSRLLSDRFSAERPKGSFSTLEIQRTEQGDSAMYLCASTRGASGANVLTFGAGSRLTVL.

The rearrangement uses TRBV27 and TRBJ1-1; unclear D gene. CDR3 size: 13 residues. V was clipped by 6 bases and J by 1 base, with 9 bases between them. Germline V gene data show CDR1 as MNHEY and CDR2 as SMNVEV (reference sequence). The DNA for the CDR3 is TGTGCCAGCAGCCCCGGGAGGAACACTGAAGCTTTCTTT. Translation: CASSPGRNTEAFF.

CDR3 sequence: CASSFRGGYYGYTF. In DNA form, the CDR3 reads TGTGCCAGCAGTTTTCGGGGGGGCTACTATGGCTACACCTTC. The chain uses TRBV28 and TRBJ1-2; D possibly corresponds to TRBD1 (6 bases). The V end was cut by 3 bases, the J end by 3 bases, with 11 bases between. The V gene's germline CDR1 is MDHEN and CDR2 SYDVKM. The CDR3 is 14 residues long.

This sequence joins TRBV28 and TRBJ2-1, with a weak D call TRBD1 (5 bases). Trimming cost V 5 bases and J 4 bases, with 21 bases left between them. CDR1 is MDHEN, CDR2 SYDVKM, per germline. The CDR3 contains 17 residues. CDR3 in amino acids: CASSGADGNFIYNEQFF. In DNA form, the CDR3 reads TGTGCCAGCAGTGGGGCCGATGGGAACTTCATATACAATGAGCAGTTCTTC.

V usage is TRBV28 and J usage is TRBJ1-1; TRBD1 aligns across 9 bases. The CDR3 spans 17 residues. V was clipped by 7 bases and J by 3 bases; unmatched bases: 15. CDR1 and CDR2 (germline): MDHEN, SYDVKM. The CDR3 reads CASTPGTGREGDTEAFF. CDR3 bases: TGTGCCAGCACTCCCGGGACAGGGAGGGAGGGTGACACTGAAGCTTTCTTT.

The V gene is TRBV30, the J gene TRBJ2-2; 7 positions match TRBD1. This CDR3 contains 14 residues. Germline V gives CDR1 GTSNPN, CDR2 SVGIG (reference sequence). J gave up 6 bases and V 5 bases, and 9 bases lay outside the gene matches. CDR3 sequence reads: CAWGPTGSSGELFF. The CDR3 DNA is TGTGCCTGGGGACCGACAGGGAGTTCCGGGGAGCTGTTTTTT.

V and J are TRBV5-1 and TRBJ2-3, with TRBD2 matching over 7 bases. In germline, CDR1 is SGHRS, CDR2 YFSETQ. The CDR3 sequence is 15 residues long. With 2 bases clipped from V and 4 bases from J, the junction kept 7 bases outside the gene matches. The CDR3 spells CASSLGGSMSDTQYF. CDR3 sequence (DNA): TGCGCCAGCAGCTTAGGCGGGAGTATGTCAGATACGCAGTATTTT.

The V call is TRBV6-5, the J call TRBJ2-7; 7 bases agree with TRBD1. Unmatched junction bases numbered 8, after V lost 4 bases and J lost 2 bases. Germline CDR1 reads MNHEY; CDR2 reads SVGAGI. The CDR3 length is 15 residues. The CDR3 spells CASSWATGETYEQYF. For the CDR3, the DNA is TGTGCCAGCAGTTGGGCTACAGGGGAAACCTACGAGCAGTACTTC.

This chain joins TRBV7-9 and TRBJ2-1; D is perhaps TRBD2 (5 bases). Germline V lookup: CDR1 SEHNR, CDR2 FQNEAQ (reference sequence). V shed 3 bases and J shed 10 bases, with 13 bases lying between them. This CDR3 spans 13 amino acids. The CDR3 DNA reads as TGTGCCAGCAGCTTTTCAACCGGAGGAGAGCAGTTCTTC. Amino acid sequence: CASSFSTGGEQFF.

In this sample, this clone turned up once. In DNA form, the CDR3 reads TGTGCCAGCAGTTCCGCCGGGGGGGTAGGGAATTCACCCCTCCACTTT. Translation gives CASSSAGGVGNSPLHF. The chain recombines TRBV6-6 with TRBJ1-6; tentative D call: TRBD1 (5 bases). The V gene's germline CDR1 is MNHNY and CDR2 SVGAGI (reference sequence). The V and J ends lost 4 bases and 7 bases respectively, with 17 bases between them. The CDR3 has 16 amino acids.

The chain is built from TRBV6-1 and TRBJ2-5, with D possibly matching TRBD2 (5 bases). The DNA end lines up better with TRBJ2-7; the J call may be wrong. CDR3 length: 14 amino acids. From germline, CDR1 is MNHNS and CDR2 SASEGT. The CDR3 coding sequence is TGTGCCAGCAGTGAATTTGGCGGACTCTACGAGCAGTACTTC. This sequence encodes CASSEFGGLYEQYF.

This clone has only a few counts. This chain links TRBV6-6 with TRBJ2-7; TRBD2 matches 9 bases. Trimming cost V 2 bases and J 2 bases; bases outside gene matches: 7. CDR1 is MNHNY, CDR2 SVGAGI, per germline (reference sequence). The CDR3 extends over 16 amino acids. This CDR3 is CASSYLRLADPYEQYF. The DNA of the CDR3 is TGTGCCAGCAGTTACCTGAGACTAGCGGACCCCTACGAGCAGTACTTC.

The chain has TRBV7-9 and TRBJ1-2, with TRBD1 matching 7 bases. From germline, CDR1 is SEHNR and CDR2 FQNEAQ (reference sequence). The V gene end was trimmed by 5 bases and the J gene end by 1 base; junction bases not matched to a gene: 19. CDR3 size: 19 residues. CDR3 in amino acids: CASSPLKGQAYPHNYGYTF. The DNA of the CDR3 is TGTGCCAGCAGCCCCTTAAAAGGACAGGCTTACCCACATAACTATGGCTACACCTTC. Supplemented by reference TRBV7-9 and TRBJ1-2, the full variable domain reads DTGVSQNPRHKITKRGQNVTFRCDPISEHNRLYWYRQTLGQGPEFLTYFQNEAQLEKSRLLSDRFSAERPKGSFSTLEIQRTEQGDSAMYLCASSPLKGQAYPHNYGYTFGSGTRLTVV.

The DNA for the CDR3 is TGCGCCAGCAGTGAAATGCTAGAGGGAAACACTGAAGCTTTCTTT. This encodes CASSEMLEGNTEAFF. The J gene is TRBJ1-1, the V gene TRBV10-2; D is unclear. This CDR3 contains 15 residues. Germline-derived CDR1 and CDR2 are WSHSY and SAAADI. V was shortened by 3 bases and J by 2 bases, with 13 bases between the two germline ends.

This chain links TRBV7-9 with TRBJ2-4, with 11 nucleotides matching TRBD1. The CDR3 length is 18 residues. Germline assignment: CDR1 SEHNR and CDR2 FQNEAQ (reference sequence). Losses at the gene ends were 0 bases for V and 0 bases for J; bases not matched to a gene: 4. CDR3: CASSLAWTGGLAKNIQYF. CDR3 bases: TGTGCCAGCAGCTTAGCTTGGACAGGGGGCCTAGCCAAAAACATTCAGTACTTC.

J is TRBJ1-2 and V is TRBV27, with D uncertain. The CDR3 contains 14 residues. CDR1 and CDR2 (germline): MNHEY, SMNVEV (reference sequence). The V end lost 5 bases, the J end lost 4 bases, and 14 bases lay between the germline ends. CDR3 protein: CASSPSGGTYGYTF. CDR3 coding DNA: TGTGCCAGCAGTCCCTCGGGAGGTACCTATGGCTACACCTTC.

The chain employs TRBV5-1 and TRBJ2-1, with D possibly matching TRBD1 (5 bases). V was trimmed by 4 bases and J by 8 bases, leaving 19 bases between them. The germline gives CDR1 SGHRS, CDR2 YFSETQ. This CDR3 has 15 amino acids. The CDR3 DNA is TGCGCCAGCAGCGGTGGGGCCTCTTTTTTAGATGAGCAGTTCTTC. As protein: CASSGGASFLDEQFF.

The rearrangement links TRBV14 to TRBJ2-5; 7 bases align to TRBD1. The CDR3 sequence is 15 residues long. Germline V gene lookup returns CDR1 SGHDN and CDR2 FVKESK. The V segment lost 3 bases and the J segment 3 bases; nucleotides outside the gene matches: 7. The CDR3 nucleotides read TGTGCCAGCAGCCAGTTCCAGGGGGTGGAAGAGACCCAGTACTTC. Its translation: CASSQFQGVEETQYF.

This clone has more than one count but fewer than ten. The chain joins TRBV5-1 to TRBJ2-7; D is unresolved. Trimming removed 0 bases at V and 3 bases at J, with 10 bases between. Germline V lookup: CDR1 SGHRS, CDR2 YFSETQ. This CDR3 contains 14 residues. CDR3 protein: CASSLVGRYYEQYF. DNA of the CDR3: TGCGCCAGCAGCTTGGTTGGCAGGTACTACGAGCAGTACTTC.

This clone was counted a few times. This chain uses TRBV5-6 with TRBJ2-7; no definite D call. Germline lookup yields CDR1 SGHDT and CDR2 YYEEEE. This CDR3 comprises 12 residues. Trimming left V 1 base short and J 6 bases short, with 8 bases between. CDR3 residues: CASSLLRLEQYF. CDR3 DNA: TGTGCCAGCAGCTTGTTGCGGCTCGAGCAGTACTTC.

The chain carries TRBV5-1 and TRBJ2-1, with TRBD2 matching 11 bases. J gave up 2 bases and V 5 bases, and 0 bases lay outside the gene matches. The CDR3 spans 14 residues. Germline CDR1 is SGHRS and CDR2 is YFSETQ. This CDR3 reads CASRGLAAYNEQFF. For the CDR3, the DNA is TGCGCCAGCAGGGGACTAGCGGCCTACAATGAGCAGTTCTTC.